A selection of T cell receptor beta chains follows, all from one sample in a study of molecular identifiers for immune sequencing clone quantification. One entry per CDR3 protein, called by TCRdb with MiXCR from the PCR reads. The sample yields over 600,000 distinct CDR3 sequences, nearly 20% seen once. Sequencing was carried out using naive CD8+ T cells from blood, with Jurkat cell RNA spiked in. The receptor source for this set is a human donor in good health. Some libraries in this study had Jurkat cell RNA spiked in. The CDR3 runs from the conserved cysteine through the conserved F or W. The D gene is left open where the match is weak. The listing skips clone size in some rows; elsewhere it reads once, few, many or a size class.

d_call: TRBD1
v_call: TRBV7-2
clone_size: few
j_call: TRBJ1-2
cdr3_nt: TGTGCCAGCAGCTTATCTCGTTTCACAGGGGGCGGCTATGGCTACACCTTC
cdr3_aa: CASSLSRFTGGGYGYTF

d_call: -
v_call: TRBV6-5
clone_size: many
j_call: TRBJ2-3
cdr3_nt: TGTGCCAGCAGTTCATCGACTATGGGAGATACGCAGTATTTT
cdr3_aa: CASSSSTMGDTQYF

d_call: -
v_call: TRBV5-6
clone_size: many
j_call: TRBJ2-3
cdr3_nt: TGTGCCAGTCGCGCGGGGTCCACCGTTAAGGAAGTATTT
cdr3_aa: CASRAGSTVKEVF

d_call: TRBD1
v_call: TRBV7-9
clone_size: few
j_call: TRBJ2-5
cdr3_nt: TGTGCCAGCAGCCCGGCCGGGACAGAGGGAGAGACCCAGTACTTC
cdr3_aa: CASSPAGTEGETQYF

d_call: -
v_call: TRBV5-6
clone_size: many
j_call: TRBJ2-3
cdr3_nt: TGTGCCAGCAGCCCCTGGGGGGGGCCGCGAGGTACGCAGTATTTT
cdr3_aa: CASSPWGGPRGTQYF

d_call: -
v_call: TRBV4-3
clone_size: many
j_call: TRBJ1-2
cdr3_nt: TGCGCCAGCAGCCAAGAACTGGTAGGGGCGCATGGCTACACCTTC
cdr3_aa: CASSQELVGAHGYTF

d_call: -
v_call: TRBV6-2/TRBV6-3
clone_size: few
j_call: TRBJ1-1
cdr3_nt: TGTGCCAGCAGTTACTTGGGCCTGGAACTTCATGGGGAGAACACTGAAGCTTTCTTT
cdr3_aa: CASSYLGLELHGENTEAFF

d_call: -
v_call: TRBV7-2
clone_size: many
j_call: TRBJ2-7
cdr3_nt: TGTGCCAGCAGCGCCCGGGACTGGGCATACGAGCAGTACTTC
cdr3_aa: CASSARDWAYEQYF

d_call: -
v_call: TRBV7-2
clone_size: few
j_call: TRBJ2-1
cdr3_nt: TGTGCCAGCAGCTTTCTAGGTGGGAATGAGCAGTTCTTC
cdr3_aa: CASSFLGGNEQFF

d_call: TRBD2
v_call: TRBV25-1
clone_size: -
j_call: TRBJ2-3
cdr3_nt: TGTGCCAGCAGTATAGCGGGAGGGACCACAGATACGCAGTATTTT
cdr3_aa: CASSIAGGTTDTQYF